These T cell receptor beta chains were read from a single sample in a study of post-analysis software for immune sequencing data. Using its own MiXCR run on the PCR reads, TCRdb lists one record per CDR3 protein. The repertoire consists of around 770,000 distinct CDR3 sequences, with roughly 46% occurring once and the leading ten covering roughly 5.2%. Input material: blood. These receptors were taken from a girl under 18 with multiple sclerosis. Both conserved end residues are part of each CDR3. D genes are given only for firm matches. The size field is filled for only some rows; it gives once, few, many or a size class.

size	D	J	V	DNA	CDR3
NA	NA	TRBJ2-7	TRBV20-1	TGCAGTGCTAGAGATCGAGCACCCTACGAGCAGTACTTC	CSARDRAPYEQYF
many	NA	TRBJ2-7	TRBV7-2	TGTGCCAGCAGCCGAAGGGGCTACGAGCAGTACTTC	CASSRRGYEQYF
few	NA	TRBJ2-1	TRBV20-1	TGCAGTGCTAGGGATTTCAGGGGGGAGACCCAGTTCTTC	CSARDFRGETQFF
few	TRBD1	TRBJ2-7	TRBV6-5	TGTGCCAGCAGTCCTCGGGACAGGGGGTACTACGAGCAGTACTTC	CASSPRDRGYYEQYF
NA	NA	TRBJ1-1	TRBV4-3	TGCGCCAGCAGCCAAGATACTTCAGGGGACACTGAAGCTTTCTTT	CASSQDTSGDTEAFF
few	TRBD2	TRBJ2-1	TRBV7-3	TGTGCCAGCAGCTTAATGGGAGGGTGGTACAATGAGCAGTTCTTC	CASSLMGGWYNEQFF
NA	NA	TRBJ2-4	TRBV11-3	TGTGCCAGCAGCCGAGGGGAATGGGGAAACATTCAGTACTTC	CASSRGEWGNIQYF
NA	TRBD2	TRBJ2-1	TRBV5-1	TGCGCCAGTAGCTTGGGGTCGGGAACTAGCGGGAGAAATGAGCAGTTCTTC	CASSLGSGTSGRNEQFF
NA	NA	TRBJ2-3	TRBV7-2	TGTGCCAGCAGCTTATTCTCAGCGGACGGAGGGGCAGATACGCAGTATTTT	CASSLFSADGGADTQYF
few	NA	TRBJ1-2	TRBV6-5	TGTGCCAGCCCCACCGGGACGGACTATGGCTACACCTTC	CASPTGTDYGYTF
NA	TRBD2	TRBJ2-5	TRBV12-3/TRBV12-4	TGTGCCAGCACCCGGGGGGACTACTCGAAGACCCAGTACTTC	CASTRGDYSKTQYF
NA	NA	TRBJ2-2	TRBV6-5	TGTGCCAGCAGTCCTCGTGGCAGGGTCGGGGAGCTGTTTTTT	CASSPRGRVGELFF
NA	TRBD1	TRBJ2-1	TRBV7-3	TGTGCCAGCAGCTTAAAGACAGGGGGCTCCTACAATGAGCAGTTCTTC	CASSLKTGGSYNEQFF
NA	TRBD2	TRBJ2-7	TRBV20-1	TGCAGTGCTAGAGCGACTAGCGGAGCCTCCTACGAGCAGTACTTC	CSARATSGASYEQYF
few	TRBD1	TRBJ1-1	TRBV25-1	TGTGCCACCCACGGGTGGAGGGGGCTTGGAGAGACTGAAGCTTTCTTT	CATHGWRGLGETEAFF
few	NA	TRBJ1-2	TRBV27	TGTGCCAGCAGTCGGGCGGGCACCTTGCAGGGCTACACCTTC	CASSRAGTLQGYTF
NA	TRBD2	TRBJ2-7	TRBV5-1	TGCGCCAGCAGCTTGGCCTCCGGACTAGCGGGGGATTCCTACGAGCAGTACTTC	CASSLASGLAGDSYEQYF
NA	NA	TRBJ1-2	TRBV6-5	TGTGCCAGCAGGGACCGCCTCTATGGCTACACCTTC	CASRDRLYGYTF
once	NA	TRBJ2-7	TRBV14	TGTGCCAGCAGCCGATTGATGTACGAGCAGTACTTC	CASSRLMYEQYF
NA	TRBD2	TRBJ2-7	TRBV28	TGTGCCAGCAGTTCTTCTAGCGGGGCCTCCTACGAGCAGTACTTC	CASSSSSGASYEQYF
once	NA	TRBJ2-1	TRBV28	TGTGCCAGCAGTTTATTGGTGGACCCCTACAATGAGCAGTTCTTC	CASSLLVDPYNEQFF
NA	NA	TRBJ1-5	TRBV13	TGTGCCAGCTCCCTCCGGGGGTCGGGTGCCAATCAGCCCCAGCATTTT	CASSLRGSGANQPQHF
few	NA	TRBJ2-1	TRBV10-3	TGTGCCATCAGTGATCTGGCGGCCAGTGGGGGTGAGCAGTTCTTC	CAISDLAASGGEQFF
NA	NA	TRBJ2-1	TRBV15	TGTTCCACCAGCAGATACAATGAGCAGTTCTTC	CSTSRYNEQFF
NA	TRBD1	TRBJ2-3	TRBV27	TGTGCCAGCAGTGTAGGGACAGGGGAACTCCTTAGCACAGATACGCAGTATTTT	CASSVGTGELLSTDTQYF
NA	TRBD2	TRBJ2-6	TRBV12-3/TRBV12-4	TGTGCCAGCATACCGAGCGGGGGGAGTGTCGACGTCCTGACTTTC	CASIPSGGSVDVLTF
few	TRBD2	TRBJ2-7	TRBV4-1	TGCGCCAGCAGCCACGCCACCGGGGCTAGCGGGGGTGAGCAGTACTTC	CASSHATGASGGEQYF
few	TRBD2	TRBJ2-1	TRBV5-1	TGCGCCAGCAGCGCCGGACTAGCGGGTAACAATGAGCAGTTCTTC	CASSAGLAGNNEQFF
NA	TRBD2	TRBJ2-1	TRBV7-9	TGTGCCAGCAGCTTCAGGACTAGCGGGGTCAATGAGCAGTTCTTC	CASSFRTSGVNEQFF
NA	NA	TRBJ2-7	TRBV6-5	TGTGCCAGCAGACGAGGCGGGGCCGATACCTACGAGCAGTACTTC	CASRRGGADTYEQYF
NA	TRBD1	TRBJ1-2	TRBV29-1	TGCAGCGTTGAAGGCAGACAGGGAGTCGATGGCTACACCTTC	CSVEGRQGVDGYTF
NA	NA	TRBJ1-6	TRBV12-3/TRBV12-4	TGTGCCAGCAGTTTAGCAGAGAATTCACCCCTCCACTTT	CASSLAENSPLHF
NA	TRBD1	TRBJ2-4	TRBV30	TGTGCCTGGAGGACAGGGGGCGTGAGGGAGCAGTACTTC	CAWRTGGVREQYF
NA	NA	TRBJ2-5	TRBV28	TGTGCCAGCAGTTCCGGGGACGGTAATAGGTTGACCCAGTACTTC	CASSSGDGNRLTQYF
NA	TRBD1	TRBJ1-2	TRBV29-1	TGCAGCGTATGGGACAGCCTTGAATCTGGCTACACCTTC	CSVWDSLESGYTF
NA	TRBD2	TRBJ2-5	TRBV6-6	TGTGCCAGCAGTCATTTAGCGGGAGGAGGGCAAGAGACCCAGTACTTC	CASSHLAGGGQETQYF
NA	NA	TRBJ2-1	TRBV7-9	TGTGCCAGCAGCTTCCCAAAGGGGGGAGAGACCTACAATGAGCAGTTCTTC	CASSFPKGGETYNEQFF
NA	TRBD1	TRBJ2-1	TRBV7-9	TGTGCCAGCAGCTACCGACAGGGCAGTGGTTATGAGCAGTTCTTC	CASSYRQGSGYEQFF
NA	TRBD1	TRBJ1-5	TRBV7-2	TGTGCCAGCGGGCAGGACAGGGGCCAGCCCCAGCATTTT	CASGQDRGQPQHF
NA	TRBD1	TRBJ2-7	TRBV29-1	TGCAGCGCTTGGACAGGGGGGTCCTACGAGCAGTACTTC	CSAWTGGSYEQYF
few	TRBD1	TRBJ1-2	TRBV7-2	TGTGCCAGCAGCTTGCAAACTCCGGGACAGGGGAACAAAGGCTATGGCTACACCTTC	CASSLQTPGQGNKGYGYTF
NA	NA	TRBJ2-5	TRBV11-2	TGTGCCAGCAGCGCCGGGACCCCCCAAGAGACCCAGTACTTC	CASSAGTPQETQYF
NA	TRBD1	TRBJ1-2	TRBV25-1	TGTGCCAGCAGAGACAGGGGGCACGGTGGTTACTATGGCTACACCTTC	CASRDRGHGGYYGYTF
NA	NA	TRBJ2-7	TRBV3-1	TGTGCCAGCAGCCAAGACGGGGGAGGTCTCTACGAGCAGTACTTC	CASSQDGGGLYEQYF
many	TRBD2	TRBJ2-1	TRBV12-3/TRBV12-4	TGTGCCAGCAGCGTAGCGGGAGGGCCCAATGAGCAGTTCTTC	CASSVAGGPNEQFF
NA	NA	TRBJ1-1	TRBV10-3	TGTGTCATAAGTGCCGTAAAGGGGGACACTGAAGCTTTCTTT	CVISAVKGDTEAFF
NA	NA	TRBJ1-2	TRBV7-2	TGTGCCAGCAGCTTAGAATGGAACCGTGTATATGGCTACACCTTC	CASSLEWNRVYGYTF
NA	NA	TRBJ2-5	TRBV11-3	TGTGCCAGCAGCTCCCGGGACCCCGAGACCCAGTACTTC	CASSSRDPETQYF
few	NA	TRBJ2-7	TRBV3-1	TGTGCCAGCAGCCAAGTTGTCTACGAGCAGTACTTC	CASSQVVYEQYF
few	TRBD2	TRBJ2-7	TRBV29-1	TGCAGCGTTCTAGCGGGAGATAGGTACGAGCAGTACTTC	CSVLAGDRYEQYF
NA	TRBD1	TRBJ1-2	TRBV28	TGTGCCAGCAGTCGGGACAGTTTCTTATTAGCTAACTATGGCTACACCTTC	CASSRDSFLLANYGYTF
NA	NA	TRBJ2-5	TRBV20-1	TGCAGTGCTCAGAGGGGGGATGAGACCCAGTACTTC	CSAQRGDETQYF
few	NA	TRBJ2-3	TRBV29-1	TGCAGCGTTAGCGGAGGAGATACGCAGTATTTT	CSVSGGDTQYF